Below, 4 T cell receptor beta chains from the same sample are listed, as sequenced in a study of CD8+CD57+ T cells in acquired aplastic anemia. Previously, flow cytometry had revealed CD8+CD57+ cell expansion in the patients chosen for sequencing. Genomic DNA templated the TCR beta VDJ and CDR3 profiling. A single record per CDR3 protein comes from TCRdb applying MiXCR to the reads. The sample lists about 190,000 distinct CDR3 sequences; around half were seen once. Input material: sorted CD4+, CD8+, or CD8+CD57+ T cells (not recorded which) from PBMCs. Source of these receptors: a human donor with aplastic anemia.

This clonotype was seen only a few times. This chain uses TRBV6-2 or TRBV6-3 with TRBJ2-2; 13 bases map to TRBD2. The CDR3 contains 15 residues. V gave up 4 bases and J gave up 6 bases; unmatched junction bases: 2. Germline V CDR1 and CDR2: MNHEY, SVGEGT. The chain's CDR3 is CASSWTSGSAGELFF. The CDR3 bases are TGTGCCAGCAGTTGGACTAGCGGGAGTGCCGGGGAGCTGTTTTTT.

For this clonotype: Its ends do not fully match the called genes, so a read error is possible. V gene TRBV9 combines with J gene TRBJ1-1; D is perhaps TRBD1 (5 bases). The CDR3 covers 14 residues. Germline CDR1 and CDR2: SGDLS and YYNGEE. CDR3 nucleotide sequence: TGTGCCAGCAGCGTAGGGACAATGAACACTGAAGCTTTGTTT. Translated, it gives CASSVGTMNTEALF.

The J gene is TRBJ2-1, the V gene TRBV10-3; 10 bases match TRBD2. The trim removed 10 bases at V and 9 bases at J, leaving 6 bases unmatched. The CDR3 is 12 amino acids. Per the germline V gene, CDR1 is ENHRY and CDR2 is SYGVKD. The CDR3 sequence is CASSGGGAEQFF. In DNA form, the CDR3 reads TGTGCCAGCAGCGGGGGGGGCGCTGAGCAGTTCTTC.

Only a few counts were recorded for this clonotype. This rearrangement joins TRBV19 to TRBJ2-5, with D perhaps matching TRBD2 (6 bases). The CDR3 has 15 residues. V lost 5 bases, J lost 3 bases, and 16 bases lay in between. Germline values: CDR1 LNHDA, CDR2 SQIVND (reference sequence). This CDR3 is CASSASERAEETQYF. CDR3 sequence (DNA): TGTGCCAGTAGTGCCTCGGAGCGGGCGGAAGAGACCCAGTACTTC. The full variable domain, rest sourced from reference TRBV19 and TRBJ2-5, is DGGITQSPKYLFRKEGQNVTLSCEQNLNHDAMYWYRQDPGQGLRLIYYSQIVNDFQKGDIAEGYSVSREKKESFPLTVTSAQKNPTAFYLCASSASERAEETQYFGPGTRLLVL.